The rows below give T cell receptor beta chains drawn from one sample of a study of metastatic and nonmetastatic thyroid tumors. TCRdb reassembled clones from the PCR reads with MiXCR. The table records 15,000 or so clones, about an eighth of them present only once. Specimen: blood. These receptors originate from a female donor with papillary thyroid cancer or a benign thyroid nodule (not recorded which). Some clones in this sample may be carry-over from other donors' samples. The CDR3 runs from the conserved cysteine through the conserved F or W. Each record gives: V gene, J gene, CDR3 protein.

V: TRBV2; J: TRBJ2-5; CDR3: CASSGLTGTGETQYF
V: TRBV5-1; J: NA; CDR3: CASSLEEGGRETQYF
V: TRBV20-1; J: TRBJ1-1; CDR3: CSALAEYATEAFF
V: TRBV6-2/TRBV6-3; J: TRBJ2-1; CDR3: CASSYSGAYNEQFF
V: TRBV11-2; J: TRBJ2-3; CDR3: CASSHTGEGDTQYF
V: TRBV2; J: TRBJ2-1; CDR3: CASRTRGYNEQFF
V: TRBV19; J: TRBJ1-1; CDR3: CACSIRPRNTEAFF
V: TRBV10-1; J: TRBJ1-2; CDR3: CASSVRVPGGYTF
V: TRBV27; J: TRBJ2-1; CDR3: CASSGHGPHEQFF
V: TRBV6-6; J: TRBJ2-5; CDR3: CASSYSGREGGETQYF
V: TRBV15; J: TRBJ2-1; CDR3: CATSAGTGRNEQFF
V: TRBV18; J: TRBJ1-6; CDR3: CASSKEAGDNSPLHF
V: TRBV12-3/TRBV12-4; J: TRBJ2-2; CDR3: CASGSRNTGELFF